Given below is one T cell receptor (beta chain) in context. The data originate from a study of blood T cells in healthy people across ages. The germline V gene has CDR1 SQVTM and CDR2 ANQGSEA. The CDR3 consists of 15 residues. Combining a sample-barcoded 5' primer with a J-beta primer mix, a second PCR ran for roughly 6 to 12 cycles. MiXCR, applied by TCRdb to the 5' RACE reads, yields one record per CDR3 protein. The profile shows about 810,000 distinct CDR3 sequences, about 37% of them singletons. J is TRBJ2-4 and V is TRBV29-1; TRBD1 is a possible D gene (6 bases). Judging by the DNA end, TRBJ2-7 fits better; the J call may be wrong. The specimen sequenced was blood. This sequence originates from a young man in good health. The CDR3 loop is CSVAGTPKSSYEQYF. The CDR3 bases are TGCAGCGTTGCCGGGACACCCAAGAGTTCCTACGAGCAGTACTTC.